This T cell receptor (beta chain) was sequenced during a study of blood T cell repertoires in COVID-19. Across the whole study: In each case, the material was cDNA or gDNA derived from T cells, B-cell-depleted T cells, or PBMCs.

V gave up 7 bases and J gave up 2 bases, with 14 bases separating them. CDR1 SGHTA and CDR2 FQGNSA come from the germline V gene. This CDR3 comprises 14 residues. Sequencing was performed with immunoSEQ multiplex PCR; in TCRdb, only in-frame clones are kept and a portion is missing. This table has almost 400,000 clones, roughly 90% appearing once. This receptor was taken from a young woman with acute COVID-19. Source material: PBMCs or T cells enriched from blood (not recorded which). The chain recombines TRBV7-2 with TRBJ1-2; D is unresolved. CDR3 loop: CASNSGERNYGYTF. The CDR3 region has the DNA TGTGCCAGCAACTCCGGGGAGCGGAACTATGGCTACACCTTC.